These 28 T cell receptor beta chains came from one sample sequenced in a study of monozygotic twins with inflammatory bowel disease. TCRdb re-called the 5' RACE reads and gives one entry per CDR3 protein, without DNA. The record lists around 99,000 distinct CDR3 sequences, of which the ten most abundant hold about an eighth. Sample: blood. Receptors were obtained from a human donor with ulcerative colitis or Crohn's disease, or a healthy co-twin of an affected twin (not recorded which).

The CDR3 loop is CSARTGENNQPQHF. V usage is TRBV20-1 and J usage is TRBJ1-5; TCRdb reports TRBD1, a call that lacks DNA to check it against. CDR3 length: 14 residues. Germline lookup yields CDR1 DFQATT and CDR2 SNEGSKA (reference sequence).

CDR3 sequence reads: CASSLAPNQPQHF. The J gene is TRBJ1-5, the V gene TRBV5-1. The germline V gene encodes CDR1 SGHRS and CDR2 YFSETQ. The CDR3 loop spans 13 amino acids. The full variable domain, rest sourced from reference TRBV5-1 and TRBJ1-5, is KAGVTQTPRYLIKTRGQQVTLSCSPISGHRSVSWYQQTPGQGLQFLFEYFSETQRNKGNFPGRFSGRQFSNSRSEMNVSTLELGDSALYLCASSLAPNQPQHFGDGTRLSIL.

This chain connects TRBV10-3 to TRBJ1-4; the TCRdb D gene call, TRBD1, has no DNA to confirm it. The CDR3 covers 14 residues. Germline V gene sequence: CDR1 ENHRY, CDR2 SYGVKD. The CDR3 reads CAISAQGASEKLFF.

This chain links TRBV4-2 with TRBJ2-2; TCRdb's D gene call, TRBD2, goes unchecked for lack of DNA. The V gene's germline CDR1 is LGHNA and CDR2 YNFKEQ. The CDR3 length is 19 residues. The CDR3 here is CASSQARLAGGLRTGELFF.

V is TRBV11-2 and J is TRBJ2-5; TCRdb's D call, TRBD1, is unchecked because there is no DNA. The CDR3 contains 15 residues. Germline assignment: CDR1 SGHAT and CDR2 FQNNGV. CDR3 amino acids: CASSLQTGSGETQYF.

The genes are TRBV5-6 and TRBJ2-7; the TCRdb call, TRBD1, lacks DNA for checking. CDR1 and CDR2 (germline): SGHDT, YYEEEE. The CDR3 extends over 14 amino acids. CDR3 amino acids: CASSLRQGRYEQYF. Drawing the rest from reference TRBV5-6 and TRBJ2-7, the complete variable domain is DAGVTQSPTHLIKTRGQQVTLRCSPKSGHDTVSWYQQALGQGPQFIFQYYEEEERQRGNFPDRFSGHQFPNYSSELNVNALLLGDSALYLCASSLRQGRYEQYFGPGTRLTVT.

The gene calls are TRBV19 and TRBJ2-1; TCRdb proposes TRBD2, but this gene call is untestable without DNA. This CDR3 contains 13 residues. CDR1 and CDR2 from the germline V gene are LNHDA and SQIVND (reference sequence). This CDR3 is CASSIGSGNEQFF.

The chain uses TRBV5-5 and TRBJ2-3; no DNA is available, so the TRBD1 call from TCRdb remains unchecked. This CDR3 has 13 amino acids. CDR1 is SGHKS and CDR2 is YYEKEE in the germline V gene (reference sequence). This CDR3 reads CASSVTGTDTQYF.

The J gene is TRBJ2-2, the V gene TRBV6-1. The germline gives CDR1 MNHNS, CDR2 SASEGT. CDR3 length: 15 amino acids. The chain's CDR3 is CASSPVGFDAGELFF.

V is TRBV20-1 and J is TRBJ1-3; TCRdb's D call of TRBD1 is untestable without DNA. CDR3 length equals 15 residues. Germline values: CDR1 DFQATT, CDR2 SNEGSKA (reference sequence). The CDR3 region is CSARDAEGGGNTIYF.

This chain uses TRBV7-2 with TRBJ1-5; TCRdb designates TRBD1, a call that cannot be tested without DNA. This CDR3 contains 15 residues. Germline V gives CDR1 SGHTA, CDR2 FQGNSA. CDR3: CASSLGPGVGQPQHF.

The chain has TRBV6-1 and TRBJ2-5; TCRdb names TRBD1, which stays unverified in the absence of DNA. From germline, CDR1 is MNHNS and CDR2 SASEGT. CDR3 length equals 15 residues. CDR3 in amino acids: CASSVGGLLGETQYF.

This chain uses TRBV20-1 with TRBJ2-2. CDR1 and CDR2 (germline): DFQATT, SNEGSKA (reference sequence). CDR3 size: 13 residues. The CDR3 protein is CSAKGSFTGELFF.

CDR3 region: CAISEWAKAEQYF. The chain recombines TRBV10-3 with TRBJ2-7; checking the TCRdb D call of TRBD1 is not possible without DNA. Germline CDR1 ENHRY, CDR2 SYGVKD. The CDR3 is made up of 13 amino acids.

The CDR3 spells CASSPTGIAYEQYF. The V and J genes are TRBV12-3 or TRBV12-4 and TRBJ2-7. This CDR3 comprises 14 residues.

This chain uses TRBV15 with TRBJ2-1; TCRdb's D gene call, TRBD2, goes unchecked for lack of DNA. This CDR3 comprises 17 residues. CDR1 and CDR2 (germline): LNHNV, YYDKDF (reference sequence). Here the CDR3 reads CATSRDWSSGIYNEQFF.

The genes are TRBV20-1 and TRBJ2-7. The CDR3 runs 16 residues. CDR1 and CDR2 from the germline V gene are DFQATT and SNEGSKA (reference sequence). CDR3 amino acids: CSAPREEITDNYEQYF.

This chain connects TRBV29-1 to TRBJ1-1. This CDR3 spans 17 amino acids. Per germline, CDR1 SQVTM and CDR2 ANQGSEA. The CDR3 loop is CSVQTRGALDRATEAFF.

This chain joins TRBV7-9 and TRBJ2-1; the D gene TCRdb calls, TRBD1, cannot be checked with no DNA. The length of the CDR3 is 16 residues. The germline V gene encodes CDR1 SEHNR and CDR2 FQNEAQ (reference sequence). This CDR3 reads CASSLRSGGAHNEQFF.

CDR3 protein: CASNRGAGTGELFF. The chain joins TRBV5-1 to TRBJ2-2; the D call from TCRdb, TRBD1, cannot be confirmed without DNA. Germline assignment: CDR1 SGHRS and CDR2 YFSETQ. This CDR3 has 14 residues.

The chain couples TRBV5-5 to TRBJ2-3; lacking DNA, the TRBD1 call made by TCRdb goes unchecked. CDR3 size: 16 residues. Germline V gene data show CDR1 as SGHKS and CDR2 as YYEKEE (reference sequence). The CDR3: CASSFTAGVGGDTQYF.

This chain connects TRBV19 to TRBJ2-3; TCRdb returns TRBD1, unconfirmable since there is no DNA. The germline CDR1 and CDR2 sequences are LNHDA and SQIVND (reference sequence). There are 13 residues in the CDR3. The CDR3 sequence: CASSPRGADTQYF. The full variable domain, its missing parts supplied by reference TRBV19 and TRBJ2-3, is DGGITQSPKYLFRKEGQNVTLSCEQNLNHDAMYWYRQDPGQGLRLIYYSQIVNDFQKGDIAEGYSVSREKKESFPLTVTSAQKNPTAFYLCASSPRGADTQYFGPGTRLTVL.

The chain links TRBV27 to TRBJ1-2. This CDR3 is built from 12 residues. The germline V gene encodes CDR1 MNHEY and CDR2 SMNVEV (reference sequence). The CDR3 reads CVSTSGGMGYTF.

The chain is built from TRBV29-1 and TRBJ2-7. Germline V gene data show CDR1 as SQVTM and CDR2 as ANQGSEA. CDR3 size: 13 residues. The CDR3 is CSVEPQGSYEQYF.

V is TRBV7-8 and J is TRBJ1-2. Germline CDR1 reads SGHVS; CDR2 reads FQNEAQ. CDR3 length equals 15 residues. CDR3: CASSLEMGRSDGYTF.

CDR3: CASSLDRTYEQYF. The chain has TRBV5-1 and TRBJ2-7. The CDR3 consists of 13 residues. The germline V gene has CDR1 SGHRS and CDR2 YFSETQ.

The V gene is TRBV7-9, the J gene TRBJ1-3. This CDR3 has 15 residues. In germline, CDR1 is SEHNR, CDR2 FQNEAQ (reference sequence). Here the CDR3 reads CASRGSGHSGNTIYF.

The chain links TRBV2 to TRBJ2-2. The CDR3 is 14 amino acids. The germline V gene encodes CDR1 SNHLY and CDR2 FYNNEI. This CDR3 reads CASSEAGNTGELFF.